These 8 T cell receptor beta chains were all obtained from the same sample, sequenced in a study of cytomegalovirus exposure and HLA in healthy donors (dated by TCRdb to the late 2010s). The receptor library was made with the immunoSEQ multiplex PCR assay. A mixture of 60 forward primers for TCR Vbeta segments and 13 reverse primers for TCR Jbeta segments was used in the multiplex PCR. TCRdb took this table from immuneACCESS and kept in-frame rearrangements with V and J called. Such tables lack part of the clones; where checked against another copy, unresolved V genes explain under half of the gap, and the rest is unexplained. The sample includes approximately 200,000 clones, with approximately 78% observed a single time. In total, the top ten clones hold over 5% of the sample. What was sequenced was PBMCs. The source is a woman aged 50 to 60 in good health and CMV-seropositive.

The CDR3 sequence is CASSQGATYEQYF. CDR3 nucleotide sequence: TGCGCCAGCAGCCAAGGCGCTACCTACGAGCAGTACTTC. The chain couples TRBV4-1 to TRBJ2-7; D gene ambiguous. Per the germline V gene, CDR1 is MGHRA and CDR2 is YSYEKL. Trimming took off 1 base at V and 2 bases at J, with 6 bases between the two ends. The CDR3 is 13 amino acids.

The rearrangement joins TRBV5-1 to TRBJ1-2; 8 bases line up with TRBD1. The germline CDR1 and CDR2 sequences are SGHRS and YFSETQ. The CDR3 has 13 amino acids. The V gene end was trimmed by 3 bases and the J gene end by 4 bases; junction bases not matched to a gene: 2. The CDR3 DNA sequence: TGCGCCAGCAGCTCCAGGGGGCTCTATGGCTACACCTTC. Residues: CASSSRGLYGYTF.

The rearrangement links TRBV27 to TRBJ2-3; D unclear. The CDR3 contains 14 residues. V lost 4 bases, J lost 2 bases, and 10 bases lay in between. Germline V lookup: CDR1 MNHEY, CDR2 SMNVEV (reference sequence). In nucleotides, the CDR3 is TGTGCCAGCAGTTGGCAGGCAATCACAGATACGCAGTATTTT. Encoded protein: CASSWQAITDTQYF.

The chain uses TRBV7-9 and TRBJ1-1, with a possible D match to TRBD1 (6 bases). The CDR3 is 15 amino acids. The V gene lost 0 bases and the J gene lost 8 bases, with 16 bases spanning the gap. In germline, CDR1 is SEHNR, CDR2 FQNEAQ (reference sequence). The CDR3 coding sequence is TGTGCCAGCAGCTTAGCGGGGGCGAGGACGTCGGAAGCTTTCTTT. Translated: CASSLAGARTSEAFF.

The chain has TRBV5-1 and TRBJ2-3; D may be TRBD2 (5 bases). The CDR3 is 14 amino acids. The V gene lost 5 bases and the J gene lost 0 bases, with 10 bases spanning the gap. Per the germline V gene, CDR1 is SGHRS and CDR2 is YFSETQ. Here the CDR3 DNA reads TGCGCCAGCAGATTAGCGACTAGCACAGATACGCAGTATTTT. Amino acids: CASRLATSTDTQYF.

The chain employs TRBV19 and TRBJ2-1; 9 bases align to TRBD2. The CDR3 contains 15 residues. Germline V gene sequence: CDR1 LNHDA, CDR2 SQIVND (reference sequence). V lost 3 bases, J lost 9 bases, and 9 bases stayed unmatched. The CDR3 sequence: CASSIGIAGASEQFF. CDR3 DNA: TGTGCCAGTAGTATTGGGATAGCGGGAGCGAGTGAGCAGTTCTTC.

The CDR3 sequence: CASSLGLAANTGELFF. The CDR3 bases are TGTGCCAGCAGCTTAGGGCTAGCAGCGAACACCGGGGAGCTGTTTTTT. The gene calls are TRBV11-2 and TRBJ2-2; tentative D call: TRBD2 (5 bases). The CDR3 is 16 residues long. The germline V and J ends were trimmed by 1 base and 0 bases, with 9 bases remaining between them. Germline CDR1 reads SGHAT; CDR2 reads FQNNGV.

In nucleotides, the CDR3 is TGTGCCAGCAGCTCCCCAAGAAGCGGAGAGACCCAGTACTTC. The encoded protein is CASSSPRSGETQYF. The V call is TRBV11-2, the J call TRBJ2-5; TRBD2 is a possible D gene (5 bases). Germline assignment: CDR1 SGHAT and CDR2 FQNNGV. Trimming shortened V by 4 bases and J by 4 bases, and 13 bases separated the two germline ends. The CDR3 totals 14 residues.